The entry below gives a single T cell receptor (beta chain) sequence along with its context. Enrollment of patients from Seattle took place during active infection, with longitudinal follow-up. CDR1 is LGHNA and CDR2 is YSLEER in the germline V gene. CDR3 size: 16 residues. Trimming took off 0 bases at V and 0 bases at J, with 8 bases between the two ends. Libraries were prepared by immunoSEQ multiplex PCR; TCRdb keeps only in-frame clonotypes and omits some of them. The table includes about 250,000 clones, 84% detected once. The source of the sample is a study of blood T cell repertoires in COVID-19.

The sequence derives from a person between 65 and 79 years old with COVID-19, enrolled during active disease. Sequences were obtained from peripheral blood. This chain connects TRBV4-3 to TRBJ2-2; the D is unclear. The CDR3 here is CASSQEFRANTGELFF. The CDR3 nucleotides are TGCGCCAGCAGCCAAGAGTTCCGCGCGAACACCGGGGAGCTGTTTTTT.